The 32 T cell receptor beta chains below were found in one sample sequenced in a study of T cells in women clearing cervical HPV infection. Clones were read by immunoSEQ multiplex PCR, and TCRdb kept only the in-frame ones, dropping some. In total, the table holds tens of thousands of clones. Sequenced input: blood buffy coat. The receptors were gathered from a woman between 18 and 70 years old with a cervical HPV16 infection that either progressed to CIN3+ or cleared (not recorded which).

With regard to this clone: Read coverage stops 3 residues before the CDR3 terminus; the germline J gene supplies the remainder. The J gene is TRBJ2-1, the V gene TRBV12-3 or TRBV12-4, with D perhaps matching TRBD1 (6 bases). The CDR3 consists of 17 residues. Trimming shortened V by 1 base and J by 0 bases, and 13 bases separated the two germline ends. The DNA read from the CDR3 is TGTGCCAGCAGTTTAGGCCAGGGGAGTCCCTCCTACAATGAG. This gives the protein CASSLGQGSPSYNE. The whole CDR3 protein is CASSLGQGSPSYNEQFF.

Worth noting for this clone: Mismatch with germline at one junction end may stem from a read error. The sequenced fragment ends 3 residues before the CDR3 boundary, so the rest is inferred from the germline J gene. This sample also contains other DNA sequences that code for the same CDR3. The genes are TRBV18 and TRBJ1-3; 8 bases agree with TRBD1. This CDR3 has 15 amino acids. The germline V gene encodes CDR1 KGHSH and CDR2 LQKENI. CDR3 DNA (partial): TGTGCCAGCTCTAGCGACAGGGGCTCTGGAAACACT. Translation gives CASSSDRGSGNT. The whole CDR3 sequence is CASSSDRGSGNTIYF.

Concerning this clone: Read sequence stops 3 residues before the CDR3 end, and the germline J gene provides the missing end. The chain has TRBV20-1 and TRBJ2-3; 15 bases fit TRBD2. Germline V lookup: CDR1 DFQATT, CDR2 SNEGSKA (reference sequence). The CDR3 has 17 amino acids. The DNA read from the CDR3 is TGCAGTGCTTTGAGCGGGACTAGCGGGGGGAACCAAGAGACG. This translates into CSALSGTSGGNQET. From start to end, the CDR3 is CSALSGTSGGNQETQYF.

In regard to this clone: Read data end 3 residues before the CDR3 end; the end is taken from the germline J gene. The J gene is TRBJ2-2, the V gene TRBV29-1; TRBD1 matches at 8 bases. J lost 4 bases, V lost 7 bases, and 5 bases had no gene match. The germline V gene encodes CDR1 SQVTM and CDR2 ANQGSEA. This CDR3 spans 13 amino acids. Incomplete CDR3 DNA: TGCAGCGGGGGACAGGCAGGCACCGGGGAG. As protein: CSGGQAGTGE. The CDR3 as a whole reads CSGGQAGTGELFF.

Notes on this clone: The junction differs from germline at one of its ends, possibly a read error. The read gets to within 3 residues of the CDR3 end, and the germline J gene fills in the rest. The genes are TRBV6-2 or TRBV6-3 and TRBJ1-2; TRBD1 might be the D (5 bases). The CDR3 runs to 16 residues. The germline V gene encodes CDR1 MNHEY and CDR2 SVGEGT. CDR3 amino acids: CVSSYDPGYGVYGYTF. CDR3 DNA (partial): TGTGTCAGCAGTTATGATCCAGGGTATGGCGTATATGGC.

With respect to this clone: The CDR3 end lies 3 residues beyond the end of the read and is filled in from the germline J gene. Additional DNA sequences in this sample encode the identical CDR3. V usage is TRBV7-6 and J usage is TRBJ1-3, with TRBD1 matching over 7 bases. CDR1 and CDR2 from the germline V gene are SGHVS and FNYEAQ. The CDR3 runs 14 residues. The ends lost 7 bases at V and 2 bases at J; junction bases unmatched: 5. CDR3: CASTEDRAGNTIYF. The DNA read from the CDR3 is TGTGCCAGCACCGAAGACAGGGCTGGAAACACC.

CDR3 loop: CAWSGQVENEKLFF. Partial CDR3 DNA: TGTGCCTGGAGTGGACAGGTGGAAAATGAAAAG. This sequence joins TRBV30 and TRBJ2-2; perhaps TRBD1 as D (6 bases). From the germline J gene comes the end of the CDR3, since the read stops 3 residues before it. Germline CDR1 is GTSNPN and CDR2 is SVGIG (reference sequence). The CDR3 runs 14 residues.

The CDR3 region is CASSEARTVYGYTF. CDR3 DNA (partial): TGTGCCAGCAGTGAAGCGCGGACAGTCTATGGC. The V and J genes are TRBV2 and TRBJ1-2; a weak D match, TRBD1 (6 bases). The read terminates 3 residues before the CDR3 end, so the remaining end is supplied by the germline J gene. Germline V lookup: CDR1 SNHLY, CDR2 FYNNEI. The CDR3 runs to 14 residues. Trimming removed 0 bases from V and 4 bases from J, with 9 bases in between.

In the case of this clone: The CDR3 goes on 3 residues after the read ends, and that part is filled in from the germline J gene. This sequence joins TRBV11-2 and TRBJ2-3; D may be TRBD1 (5 bases). The CDR3 totals 15 residues. Germline CDR1 and CDR2: SGHAT and FQNNGV. CDR3 amino acids: CASSPPAAPGLAQYF. The part of the CDR3 DNA that was read is TGTGCCAGCAGCCCACCGGCGGCCCCAGGGTTAGCG.

As to this clone: The read is 3 residues too short to cover the CDR3 end, so that end is filled in from the germline J gene. This chain links TRBV30 with TRBJ2-6; D remains unclear. V was trimmed by 0 bases and J by 2 bases, leaving 8 bases between them. Germline V lookup: CDR1 GTSNPN, CDR2 SVGIG (reference sequence). This CDR3 comprises 15 residues. This chain's CDR3 is CAWSVQFAGANVLTF. The CDR3 DNA, read in part, is TGTGCCTGGAGTGTACAGTTTGCTGGGGCCAACGTC. Based on the CDR3 plus reference TRBV30 and TRBJ2-6, the full variable domain is SQTIHQWPATLVQPVGSPLSLECTVEGTSNPNLYWYRQAAGRGLQLLFYSVGIGQISSEVPQNLSASRPQDRQFILSSKKLLLSDSGFYLCAWSVQFAGANVLTFGAGSRLTVL.

The covered CDR3 bases are TGTGCCAGCAGTGACAGGGCTGGTTCACCC. This translates into CASSDRAGSP. In full, the CDR3 is CASSDRAGSPLHF. The chain combines TRBV2 with TRBJ1-6; the D gene is possibly TRBD1 (5 bases). With the read ending 3 residues before the CDR3 end, the germline J gene is used to fill in that end. The V end lost 3 bases, the J end lost 9 bases, and 9 bases lay between the germline ends. This CDR3 is built from 13 residues. CDR1 SNHLY and CDR2 FYNNEI come from the germline V gene.

Concerning this clone: The read terminates 3 residues before the CDR3 end, so the remaining end is supplied by the germline J gene. The rearrangement uses TRBV29-1 and TRBJ1-1; 8 bases are a match to TRBD1. The CDR3 contains 13 residues. V shed 4 bases, J shed 0 bases, and the junction held 1 base outside the gene matches. The V gene's germline CDR1 is SQVTM and CDR2 ANQGSEA. The part of the CDR3 DNA that was read is TGCAGCGTTGCGGACAGGGTGAACACTGAA. It is translated as CSVADRVNTE. The full CDR3 reads CSVADRVNTEAFF.

Note on this clone: Read coverage stops 3 residues before the CDR3 terminus; the germline J gene supplies the remainder. The chain recombines TRBV20-1 with TRBJ2-7, with TRBD2 as a possible D gene (6 bases). The CDR3 sequence is 14 residues long. V was trimmed by 3 bases and J by 2 bases, leaving 14 bases between them. Germline lookup yields CDR1 DFQATT and CDR2 SNEGSKA (reference sequence). The chain's CDR3 is CSASKGGATYEQYF. The sequenced CDR3 bases are TGCAGTGCTAGTAAGGGCGGGGCGACCTACGAG.

Comments on this clone: The read halts 3 residues ahead of the CDR3 end, with the missing end drawn from the germline J gene. J is TRBJ1-2 and V is TRBV3-1 (or the pseudogene TRBV3-2); D may be TRBD1 (5 bases). This CDR3 comprises 15 residues. Germline loops: CDR1 LGHDT, CDR2 YNNKEL (reference sequence). The covered CDR3 bases are TGTGCCAGCAGCCTAATCGGGGGAGGGAGTGAGGGC. Its translation is CASSLIGGGSEG. The full CDR3 protein reads CASSLIGGGSEGYTF.

Worth noting for this clone: One end of the junction fails to match germline, which may point to a read error. Read coverage stops 3 residues before the CDR3 terminus; the germline J gene supplies the remainder. V gene TRBV5-1 combines with J gene TRBJ2-2; D is undetermined. The germline V gene encodes CDR1 SGHRS and CDR2 YFSETQ. The CDR3 totals 15 residues. CDR3 loop: CASSLEGRHTEELFF. CDR3 DNA, as far as it was read: TGCGCCAGCAGCTTGGAAGGCAGACACACCGAGGAG.

As to this clone: The read halts 3 residues ahead of the CDR3 end, with the missing end drawn from the germline J gene. The chain is built from TRBV5-4 and TRBJ2-5; 8 bases align to TRBD2. Germline V gene lookup returns CDR1 SGHNT and CDR2 YYREEE (reference sequence). J was trimmed by 3 bases and V by 2 bases; bases with no gene match: 3. The CDR3 length is 14 residues. The CDR3 region is CASSFSGGKETQYF. The CDR3 bases that were read are TGTGCCAGCAGCTTCAGCGGGGGCAAAGAGACC. Full variable domain (rest looked up from reference TRBV5-4 and TRBJ2-5): ETGVTQSPTHLIKTRGQQVTLRCSSQSGHNTVSWYQQALGQGPQFIFQYYREEENGRGNFPPRFSGLQFPNYSSELNVNALELDDSALYLCASSFSGGKETQYFGPGTRLLVL.

A note on this clone: The read ends 3 residues shy of where the CDR3 ends; the end is completed using the germline J gene. This rearrangement joins TRBV20-1 to TRBJ2-7, with TRBD2 matching over 14 bases. V trimming: 5 bases; J trimming: 5 bases; junction bases outside the gene matches: 5. There are 14 residues in the CDR3. The germline CDR1 and CDR2 sequences are DFQATT and SNEGSKA (reference sequence). The CDR3 bases that were read are TGCAGTGCTGAGGGGACTAGCGGGAGTGACGAG. Its protein product is CSAEGTSGSDE. The whole CDR3 sequence is CSAEGTSGSDEQYF.

Remarks on this clone: The read terminates 3 residues ahead of where the CDR3 ends, so the germline J gene completes it. The chain couples TRBV7-3 to TRBJ2-6; D is perhaps TRBD2 (7 bases). Trimming shortened V by 5 bases and J by 0 bases, and 17 bases separated the two germline ends. The CDR3 runs to 18 residues. The germline V gene has CDR1 SGHTA and CDR2 FQGTGA. The part of the CDR3 DNA that was read is TGTGCCAGCAGCCCACGACGAGGGGGGGCCTCTGGGGCCAACGTC. Translating it yields CASSPRRGGASGANV. The whole CDR3 reads CASSPRRGGASGANVLTF.

In regard to this clone: The CDR3 goes on 3 residues after the read ends, and that part is filled in from the germline J gene. The rearrangement links TRBV5-1 to TRBJ2-7; the match to TRBD1 covers 8 bases. J lost 0 bases, V lost 4 bases, and 3 bases had no gene match. In germline, CDR1 is SGHRS, CDR2 YFSETQ. The CDR3 has 14 amino acids. Incomplete CDR3 DNA: TGCGCCAGCAGCACGGGACAGGCCTCCTACGAG. This sequence encodes CASSTGQASYE. From start to end, the CDR3 is CASSTGQASYEQYF.

A remark on this clone: The read ends 3 residues early relative to the CDR3; the germline J gene fills the gap. The J gene is TRBJ2-1, the V gene TRBV7-3, with D hard to call. The germline gives CDR1 SGHTA, CDR2 FQGTGA. The CDR3 covers 13 residues. Trimming stripped 5 bases from V and 6 bases from J, with 11 bases between. The sequenced part of the CDR3 DNA is TGTGCCAGCAGCCACTCTTCAGGCAATGAG. Translated, it gives CASSHSSGNE. From start to end, the CDR3 is CASSHSSGNEQFF.

In the case of this clone: The CDR3 goes on 3 residues after the read ends, and that part is filled in from the germline J gene. The rearrangement links TRBV5-1 to TRBJ2-6; a possible D gene is TRBD1 (6 bases). CDR1 and CDR2 (germline): SGHRS, YFSETQ. The germline V and J ends were trimmed by 4 bases and 4 bases, with 12 bases remaining between them. The CDR3 totals 15 residues. The CDR3 loop is CASSIQGSGANVLTF. Incomplete CDR3 DNA: TGCGCCAGCAGCATACAGGGATCAGGGGCCAACGTC.

On this clone itself: The sequence runs out 3 residues before the end of the CDR3; the remainder is reconstructed from the germline J gene. The chain combines TRBV4-2 with TRBJ1-6, with 10 bases fitting TRBD1. This CDR3 is built from 15 residues. Germline trimming cut 1 base from V and 8 bases from J; bases unmatched to any gene: 2. Germline values: CDR1 LGHNA, CDR2 YNFKEQ. The CDR3: CASSQGDRGDSPLHF. CDR3 DNA, as far as it was read: TGTGCCAGCAGCCAAGGGGACAGGGGAGATTCACCC.

Details on this clone: The sequence runs out 3 residues before the end of the CDR3; the remainder is reconstructed from the germline J gene. The rearrangement links TRBV25-1 to TRBJ2-3; TRBD2 agrees at 10 bases. The length of the CDR3 is 15 residues. Germline CDR1 is MGHDK and CDR2 is SYGVNS. The V segment lost 2 bases and the J segment 2 bases; nucleotides outside the gene matches: 1. CDR3 amino acids: CASSETSGTTDTQYF. The sequenced part of the CDR3 DNA is TGTGCCAGCAGTGAAACTAGCGGGACCACAGATACG.

Concerning this clone itself: The read halts 3 residues ahead of the CDR3 end, with the missing end drawn from the germline J gene. V usage is TRBV5-1 and J usage is TRBJ2-3; 8 nucleotides align to TRBD2. V trimming: 1 base; J trimming: 3 bases; junction bases outside the gene matches: 1. CDR1 is SGHRS, CDR2 YFSETQ, per germline. This CDR3 has 14 amino acids. This CDR3 reads CASSLSGGTDTQYF. The part of the CDR3 DNA that was read is TGCGCCAGCAGCTTGTCGGGGGGGACAGATACG.

With respect to this clone: The sequenced fragment ends 3 residues before the CDR3 boundary, so the rest is inferred from the germline J gene. V usage is TRBV7-2 and J usage is TRBJ2-1, with unresolved D. Trimming took 5 bases from V and 8 from J, leaving 10 bases between them. CDR3 length: 12 amino acids. Germline CDR1 SGHTA, CDR2 FQGNSA. CDR3 region: CASSRLWDEQFF. The sequenced part of the CDR3 DNA is TGTGCCAGCAGCCGACTTTGGGATGAG.

With respect to this clone: The sequence runs out 3 residues before the end of the CDR3; the remainder is reconstructed from the germline J gene. The genes are TRBV2 and TRBJ2-2, with D possibly matching TRBD1 (6 bases). The CDR3 is 15 residues long. Germline CDR1 is SNHLY and CDR2 is FYNNEI. CDR3 bases read: TGTGCCAGCAGAGCGGACAGCCAGGATAATGAAAAG. It is translated as CASRADSQDNEK. The CDR3, in full, reads CASRADSQDNEKLFF. The complete variable domain, with remaining parts taken from reference TRBV2 and TRBJ2-2, reads EPEVTQTPSHQVTQMGQEVILRCVPISNHLYFYWYRQILGQKVEFLVSFYNNEISEKSEIFDDQFSVERPDGSNFTLKIRSTKLEDSAMYFCASRADSQDNEKLFFGEGSRLTVL.

Regarding this clone: The read ends 3 residues before the CDR3 terminus; that terminus is restored from the germline J gene. The chain has TRBV20-1 and TRBJ2-1; 8 bases fit TRBD2. This CDR3 is built from 15 residues. With V trimmed by 3 bases and J by 4 bases, 8 bases remained unmatched. Germline CDR1 reads DFQATT; CDR2 reads SNEGSKA (reference sequence). Incomplete CDR3 DNA: TGCAGTGCTAGGTGGCGGGCTAGCGGGTACAATGAG. This translates into CSARWRASGYNE. The full-length CDR3 reads as CSARWRASGYNEQFF.

Incomplete CDR3 DNA: TGTGCCAGCAGCTGGCTAGCGGATTACGAG. It encodes CASSWLADYE. In full, the CDR3 is CASSWLADYEQYF. The V call is TRBV7-9, the J call TRBJ2-7; 7 bases are shared with TRBD2. The read ends 3 residues before the CDR3 terminus; that terminus is restored from the germline J gene. The germline CDR1 and CDR2 sequences are SEHNR and FQNEAQ (reference sequence). J lost 4 bases, V lost 4 bases, and 4 bases had no gene match. The CDR3 is 13 amino acids.

Turning to this clone: The CDR3 goes on 3 residues after the read ends, and that part is filled in from the germline J gene. The chain has TRBV18 and TRBJ1-2; no clear D gene. Germline loops: CDR1 KGHSH, CDR2 LQKENI. This CDR3 contains 13 residues. Partial CDR3 DNA: TGTGCCAGCTCACCCCAGCGCTTCAATGAC. It codes for CASSPQRFND. The whole CDR3 sequence reads CASSPQRFNDYTF.

For this clone: The DNA ends 3 residues before the CDR3 does, and the rest of the CDR3 is filled in from the germline J gene. The V and J genes are TRBV5-5 and TRBJ1-5; D remains ambiguous. Trimming cost V 1 base and J 7 bases, with 15 bases left between them. Germline V gives CDR1 SGHKS, CDR2 YYEKEE (reference sequence). The CDR3 contains 15 residues. The sequenced part of the CDR3 DNA is TGTGCCAGCAGCTTGAGTGTCGGAGTCAGGCAGCCC. It is translated as CASSLSVGVRQP. Given in full, the CDR3 is CASSLSVGVRQPQHF.

A remark on this clone: The CDR3 is cut off 3 residues early in the read; its end comes from the germline J gene. The rearrangement links TRBV5-4 to TRBJ2-7; 7 nucleotides line up with TRBD2. This CDR3 has 14 amino acids. CDR1 is SGHNT and CDR2 is YYREEE in the germline V gene (reference sequence). V shed 3 bases and J 6 bases; nucleotides not matched to a gene: 9. CDR3 sequence: CASSSTSQATEQYF. The CDR3 bases that were read are TGTGCCAGCAGCTCGACTAGCCAGGCTACCGAG.

Comment on this clone: The observed sequence ends 3 residues before the CDR3 terminus, with the missing tail filled in from the germline J gene. The chain joins TRBV12-5 to TRBJ2-3; 8 bases fit TRBD2. J was trimmed by 3 bases and V by 6 bases; bases with no gene match: 11. CDR1 and CDR2 from the germline V gene are LGHNT and FRNRAP. This CDR3 spans 16 amino acids. The CDR3 here is CASGDPTGTRTDTQYF. The sequenced part of the CDR3 DNA is TGTGCTAGTGGGGACCCTACAGGGACTAGGACAGATACG.